This T cell receptor (beta chain) was profiled in a study of T cell responses to AZD1222 COVID-19 vaccine (dated by TCRdb to the early 2020s). Regarding the research as a whole: AZD1222 recipients given second doses at about 4 weeks or at about 12 weeks were pooled, since spike-specific TCR depth and breadth were not found to differ between the two schedules. Trial participants were enrolled into age subgroups of 18-55, 56-69 and 70-plus years, which contained 148, 28 and 57 TCR-sequenced participants, respectively. A total of about 250 trial participants underwent TCR sequencing, of whom around 210 had received two doses of AZD1222 and around 25 had received two doses of the MenACWY control vaccine.

The CDR3 regions of human TCRbeta chains were analyzed by immunosequencing. For the original study's pipeline: TCRs in the repertoires were matched against a reference library of SARS-CoV-2-specific TCRs that had been generated with the MIRA antigen-specificity platform. Breadth was defined as the fraction of unique TCRs that were SARS-CoV-2-associated, and depth was defined as the fraction of total T cells that were SARS-CoV-2-associated. Using the MIRA data, each spike-specific TCR was assigned both to the spike region to which the TCR was reactive and to a CD4 or CD8 class. Log10-transformed breadth and depth values were compared by one-way ANOVA with Sidak's multiple comparisons tests. The clones in this table, taken by TCRdb from immuneACCESS, are in-frame only. Not every clone is retained; where verified, under half of the shortfall comes from an unresolved V gene, and the cause of the rest is unknown. V, J and clone size were drawn from that table, and D and trimming were deduced from the DNA. This sample has about 100,000 clones in its table, and 80% to 95% of those were observed once. 1% to 1.5% of the sample is taken by the ten largest.

The time point label, read with the paper, signifies: baseline before first vaccination. The vaccinee samples were drawn from two UK trials, COV001 and COV002, one of which was a single-blind randomized controlled phase 2/3 trial testing AZD1222 (ChAdOx1 nCoV-19) in healthy adults. For TCRbeta chain sequencing, PBMC samples were collected from trial participants at day 0 and at day 28 after the second dose. As to this clone: What antigen it recognizes has not been identified. Per-nucleotide qualities are absent, and no much larger clonotype sits a single base away.

General conclusions and limits of the study: In the small 56-69-year group, the increase in depth fell short of significance, most likely because of low power. Participants were mostly white British and included more females than males, and it was suggested by the authors that clonal diversity may have been underestimated. Spike-specific TCR breadth and depth rose significantly after two AZD1222 doses compared with day 0 and with MenACWY recipients. Conclusions about previously exposed vaccinees are limited, since just 5 or 6 AZD1222 recipients were seropositive for SARS-CoV-2 at baseline. Because no samples from the day 14 peak response were available, repertoires could be characterized only after the peak T cell response. Vaccine-associated CD4 TCRs spanned the whole spike protein, with dominant responses in regions 160-218 and 743-854. Reportedly, close to half of the unique spike-specific TCRs recognized epitopes lying outside the regions that are mutated in the B.1.351 and B.1.1.7 variants.

The junction shows trimming of 1 base on V and 1 base on J, plus 13 bases between the germline ends. The CDR1 and CDR2 encoded by the germline V gene (reference sequence) are LNHDA and SQIVND. Including cysteine and phenylalanine, the CDR3 has 16 amino acids. Only the CDR3 DNA stays, 48 bases, in frame from base 1. The sample here was peripheral blood, taken on day 0 of AZD1222 vaccination. The chain couples TRBV19 to TRBJ1-1, with the D segment identity uncertain. The receptor was derived from an adult in good health. The CDR3 reads CASSIVGTRGNTEAFF. DNA sequence: TGTGCCAGTAGTATAGTAGGCACGCGGGGGAACACTGAAGCTTTCTTT.